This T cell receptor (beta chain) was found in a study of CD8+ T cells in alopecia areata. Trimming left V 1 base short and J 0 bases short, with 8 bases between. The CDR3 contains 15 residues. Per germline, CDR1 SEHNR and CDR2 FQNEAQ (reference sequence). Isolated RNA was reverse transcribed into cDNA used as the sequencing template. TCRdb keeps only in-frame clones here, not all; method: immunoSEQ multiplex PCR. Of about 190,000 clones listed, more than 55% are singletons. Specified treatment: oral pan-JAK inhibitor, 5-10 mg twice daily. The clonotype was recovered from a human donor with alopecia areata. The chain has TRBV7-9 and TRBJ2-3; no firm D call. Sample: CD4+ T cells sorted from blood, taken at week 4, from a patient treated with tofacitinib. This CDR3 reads CASSLEYSSTDTQYF. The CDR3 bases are TGTGCCAGCAGCTTAGAATACAGCAGCACAGATACGCAGTATTTT.